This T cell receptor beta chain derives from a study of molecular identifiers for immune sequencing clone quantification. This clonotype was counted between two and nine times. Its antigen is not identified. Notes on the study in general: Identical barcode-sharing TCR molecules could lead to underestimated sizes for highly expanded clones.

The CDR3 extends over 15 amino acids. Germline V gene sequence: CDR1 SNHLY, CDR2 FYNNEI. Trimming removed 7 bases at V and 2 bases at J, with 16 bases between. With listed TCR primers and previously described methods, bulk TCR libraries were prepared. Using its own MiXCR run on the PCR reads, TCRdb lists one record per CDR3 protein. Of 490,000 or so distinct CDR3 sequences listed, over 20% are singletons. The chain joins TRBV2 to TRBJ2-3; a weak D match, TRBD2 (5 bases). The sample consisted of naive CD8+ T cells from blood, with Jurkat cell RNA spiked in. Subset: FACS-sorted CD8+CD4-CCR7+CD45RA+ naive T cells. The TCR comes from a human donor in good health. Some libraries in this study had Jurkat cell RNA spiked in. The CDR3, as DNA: TGTGCCAGCACCGATCGGGGAATACTCACAGATACGCAGTATTTT. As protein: CASTDRGILTDTQYF. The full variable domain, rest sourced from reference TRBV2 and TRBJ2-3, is EPEVTQTPSHQVTQMGQEVILRCVPISNHLYFYWYRQILGQKVEFLVSFYNNEISEKSEIFDDQFSVERPDGSNFTLKIRSTKLEDSAMYFCASTDRGILTDTQYFGPGTRLTVL.